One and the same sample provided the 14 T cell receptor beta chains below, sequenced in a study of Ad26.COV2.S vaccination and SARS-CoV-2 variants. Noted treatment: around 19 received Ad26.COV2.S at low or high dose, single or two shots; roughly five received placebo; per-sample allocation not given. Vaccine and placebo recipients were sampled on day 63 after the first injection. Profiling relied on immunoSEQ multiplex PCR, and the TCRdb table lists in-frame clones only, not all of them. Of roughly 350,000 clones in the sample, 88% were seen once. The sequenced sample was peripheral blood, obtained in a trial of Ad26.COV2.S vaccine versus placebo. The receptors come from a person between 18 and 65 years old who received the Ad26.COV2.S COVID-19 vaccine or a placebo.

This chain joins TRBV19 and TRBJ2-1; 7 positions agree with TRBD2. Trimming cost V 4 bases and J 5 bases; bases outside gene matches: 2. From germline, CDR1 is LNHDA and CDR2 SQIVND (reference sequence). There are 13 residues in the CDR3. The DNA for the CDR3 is TGTGCCAGTAGTAGGGCGGGGGACAATGAGCAGTTCTTC. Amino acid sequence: CASSRAGDNEQFF.

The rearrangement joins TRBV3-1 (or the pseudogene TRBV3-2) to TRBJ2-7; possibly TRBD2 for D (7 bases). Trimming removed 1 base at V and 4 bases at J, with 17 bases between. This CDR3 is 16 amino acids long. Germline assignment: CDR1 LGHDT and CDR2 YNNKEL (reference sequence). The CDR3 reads CASSQVGGGGAYEQYF. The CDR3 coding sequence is TGTGCCAGCAGCCAAGTGGGGGGCGGGGGCGCTTACGAGCAGTACTTC.

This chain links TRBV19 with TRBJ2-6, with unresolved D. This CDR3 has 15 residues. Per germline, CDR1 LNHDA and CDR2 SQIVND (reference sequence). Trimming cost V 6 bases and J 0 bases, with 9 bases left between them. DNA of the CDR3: TGTGCCAGTAGCTATACAGTCTCTGGGGCCAACGTCCTGACTTTC. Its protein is CASSYTVSGANVLTF.

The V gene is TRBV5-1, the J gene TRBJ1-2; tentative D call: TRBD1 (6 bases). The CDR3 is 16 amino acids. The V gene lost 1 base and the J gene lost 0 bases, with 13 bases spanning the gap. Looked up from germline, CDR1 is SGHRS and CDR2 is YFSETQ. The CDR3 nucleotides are TGCGCCAGCAGCTTGTCAGGGGCTAGGTCTAACTATGGCTACACCTTC. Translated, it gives CASSLSGARSNYGYTF.

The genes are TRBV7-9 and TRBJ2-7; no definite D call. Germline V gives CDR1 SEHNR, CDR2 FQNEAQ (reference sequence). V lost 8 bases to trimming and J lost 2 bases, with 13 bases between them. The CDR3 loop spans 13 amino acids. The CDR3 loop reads CASSSSRAYEQYF. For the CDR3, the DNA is TGTGCCAGCTCCTCCTCAAGAGCCTACGAGCAGTACTTC.

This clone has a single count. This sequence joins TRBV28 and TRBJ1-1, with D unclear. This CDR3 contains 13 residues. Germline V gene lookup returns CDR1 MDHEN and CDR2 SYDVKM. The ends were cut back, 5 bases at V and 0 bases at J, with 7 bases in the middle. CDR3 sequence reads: CASSHKLNTEAFF. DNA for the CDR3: TGTGCCAGCAGTCATAAACTGAACACTGAAGCTTTCTTT.

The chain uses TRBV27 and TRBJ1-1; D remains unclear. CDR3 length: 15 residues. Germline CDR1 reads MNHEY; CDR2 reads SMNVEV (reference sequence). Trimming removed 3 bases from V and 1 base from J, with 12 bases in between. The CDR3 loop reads CASSFGRIENTEAFF. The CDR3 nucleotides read TGTGCCAGCAGTTTTGGCAGGATAGAGAACACTGAAGCTTTCTTT.

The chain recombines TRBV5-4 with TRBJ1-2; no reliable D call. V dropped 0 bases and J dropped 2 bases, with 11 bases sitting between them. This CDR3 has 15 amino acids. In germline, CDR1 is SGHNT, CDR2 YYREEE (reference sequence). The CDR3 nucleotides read TGTGCCAGCAGCTTGGCCGGATTGGGGAACTATGGCTACACCTTC. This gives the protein CASSLAGLGNYGYTF.

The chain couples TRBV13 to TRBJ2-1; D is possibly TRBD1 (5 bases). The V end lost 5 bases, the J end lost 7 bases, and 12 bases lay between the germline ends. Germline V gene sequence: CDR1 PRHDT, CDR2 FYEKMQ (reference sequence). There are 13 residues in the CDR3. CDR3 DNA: TGTGCCAGCAGCGACAGCCCCACGAATGAGCAGTTCTTC. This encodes CASSDSPTNEQFF.

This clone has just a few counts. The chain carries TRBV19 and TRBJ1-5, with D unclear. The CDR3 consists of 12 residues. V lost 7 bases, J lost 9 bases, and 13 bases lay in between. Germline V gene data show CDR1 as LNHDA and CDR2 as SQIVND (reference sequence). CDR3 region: CASTPGSSPQHF. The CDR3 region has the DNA TGTGCCAGTACCCCGGGAAGTTCGCCCCAGCATTTT.

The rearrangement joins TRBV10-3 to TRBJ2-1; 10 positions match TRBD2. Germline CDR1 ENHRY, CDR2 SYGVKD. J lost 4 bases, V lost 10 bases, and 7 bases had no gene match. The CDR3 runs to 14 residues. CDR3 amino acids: CATSWTSGYNEQFF. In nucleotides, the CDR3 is TGTGCCACTTCTTGGACTAGCGGTTACAATGAGCAGTTCTTC.

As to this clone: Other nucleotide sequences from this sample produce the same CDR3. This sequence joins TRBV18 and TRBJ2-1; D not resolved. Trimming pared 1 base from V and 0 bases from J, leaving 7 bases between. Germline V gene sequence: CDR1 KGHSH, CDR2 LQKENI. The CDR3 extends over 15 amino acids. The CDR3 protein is CASSPQGSSYNEQFF. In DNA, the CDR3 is TGTGCCAGCTCACCACAGGGAAGCTCCTACAATGAGCAGTTCTTC.

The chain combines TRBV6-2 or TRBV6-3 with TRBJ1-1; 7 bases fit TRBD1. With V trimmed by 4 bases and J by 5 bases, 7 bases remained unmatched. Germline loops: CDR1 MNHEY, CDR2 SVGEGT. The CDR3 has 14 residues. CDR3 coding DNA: TGTGCCAGCAGTTTAGACCAGGGACAGACTGAAGCTTTCTTT. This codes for CASSLDQGQTEAFF.

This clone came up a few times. The CDR3 loop is CASSSRYGTVATNEKLFF. The CDR3 nucleotides are TGTGCCAGCAGCTCCAGATATGGGACAGTTGCAACTAATGAAAAACTGTTTTTT. J is TRBJ1-4 and V is TRBV5-5, with 7 bases that match TRBD1. With 3 bases clipped from V and 0 bases from J, the junction kept 11 bases outside the gene matches. The CDR3 is 18 residues long. Germline values: CDR1 SGHKS, CDR2 YYEKEE (reference sequence).